This is a list of T cell receptor beta chains from one sample in a study of shared clonotypes between healthy human individuals. Sequencing used immunoSEQ multiplex PCR; TCRdb keeps in-frame clones, though not all of them. The data show roughly 1.5 million clones, approximately 98% seen once. Sequencing input: naive CD4+ T cells sorted from blood. These receptors were collected from a man younger than 40 in good health. Each CDR3 is given with its conserved first and last residue. D genes are given only for firm matches. Size tells how often a clone was seen (once, few, many) or the class of an expanded clone, and some rows leave it out.

>NA|TRBV30|TRBJ2-1|NA
CAWDSSSYNEQFF
>NA|TRBV5-6|TRBJ2-7|NA
CASSLPGVNEQYF
>NA|TRBV9|TRBJ2-2|NA
CASSVELSGELFF
>NA|TRBV5-4|TRBJ2-7|NA
CASSRTSSYEQYF
>NA|TRBV7-9|TRBJ1-4|NA
CASSLGDTTNEKLFF
>NA|TRBV4-1|TRBJ2-7|NA
CASSRGWRGLDEQYF
>TRBD1|TRBV11-2|TRBJ2-5|once
CASIITGGETQYF
>NA|TRBV10-1|TRBJ2-3|NA
CASSESSGGATDTQYF
>NA|TRBV9|TRBJ2-7|once
CASGTGHQPYEQYF
>TRBD1|TRBV6-1|TRBJ1-2|NA
CASSESLRQGPGYTF
>NA|TRBV28|TRBJ1-2|NA
CASVQGLYGYTF
>NA|TRBV11-1|TRBJ2-7|NA
CASSLEEGGFEQYF
>NA|TRBV28|TRBJ1-5|NA
CASSSGYSNQPQHF
>NA|TRBV7-2|TRBJ2-5|NA
CASTPSQETQYF
>NA|TRBV5-8|TRBJ1-3|once
CASSLSRLSGNTIYF
>NA|TRBV19|TRBJ1-2|once
CASSSPGAGYGYTF
>NA|TRBV5-1|TRBJ1-4|NA
CASSLDSYNEKLFF
>NA|TRBV7-9|TRBJ2-1|NA
CASSLARSKANEQFF
>NA|TRBV5-1|TRBJ1-3|NA
CASSLDGAEDTIYF
>NA|TRBV11-2|TRBJ2-2|NA
CASSLGGTGELFF
>NA|TRBV30|TRBJ2-2|NA
CAWSRDPGELFF
>NA|TRBV28|TRBJ2-5|NA
CASSFQTQYF
>TRBD1|TRBV29-1|TRBJ1-1|NA
CSAPRQGVNTEAFF
>NA|TRBV27|TRBJ2-7|NA
CASSPYRIRRYEQYF
>TRBD1|TRBV7-9|TRBJ2-1|NA
CASSPGGVSYNEQFF
>TRBD1|TRBV7-9|TRBJ2-3|NA
CASSLGTGPTDTQYF
>TRBD2|TRBV25-1|TRBJ2-7|NA
CASSDLAGGPREQYF
>NA|TRBV7-2|TRBJ1-2|NA
CASSLEVGTYYGYTF
>NA|TRBV28|TRBJ2-5|NA
CASSLGGFSVETQYF
>TRBD2|TRBV18|TRBJ2-3|once
CASSPFDVLAGDTDTQYF
>NA|TRBV7-8|TRBJ1-1|NA
CASSLLGSGATEAFF
>NA|TRBV9|TRBJ2-7|NA
CASSVGGASSYEQYF
>TRBD1|TRBV19|TRBJ2-7|NA
CASSVDRGLYEQYF
>TRBD1|TRBV29-1|TRBJ2-3|NA
CSVVTGVTDTQYF
>NA|TRBV6-1|TRBJ1-5|NA
CASKAGFNSNQPQHF
>NA|TRBV11-2|TRBJ1-3|NA
CASAPGKGFSGNTIYF
>NA|TRBV28|TRBJ2-1|NA
CASQAGFEEFF
>NA|TRBV9|TRBJ2-2|NA
CASSVGTANTGELFF
>TRBD1|TRBV5-1|TRBJ1-1|NA
CASSSDRGQNTEAFF
>TRBD1|TRBV5-6|TRBJ1-5|NA
CASSRDRGHANQPQHF
>NA|TRBV11-2|TRBJ2-4|NA
CASSLGQGAKNIQYF
>NA|TRBV5-4|TRBJ2-6|NA
CASSLEGNPGANVLTF
>NA|TRBV2|TRBJ1-1|NA
CASQIYLNTEAFF
>TRBD1|TRBV6-5|TRBJ2-1|NA
CASSYSIGTGDNEQFF
>NA|TRBV7-9|TRBJ2-5|NA
CASSFKETQYF
>NA|TRBV7-9|TRBJ2-3|NA
CASSWSGSTDTQYF
>NA|TRBV11-2|TRBJ2-1|NA
CASSIGLRIEQFF
>NA|TRBV2|TRBJ1-1|NA
CASKWGRELTEAFF
>TRBD1|TRBV15|TRBJ1-5|NA
CATSRGRTGSLQPQHF
>NA|TRBV28|TRBJ1-4|NA
CASGLSKATNEKLFF
>NA|TRBV6-6|TRBJ1-2|NA
CASSLGGIGGYTF
>NA|TRBV10-1|TRBJ1-1|NA
CASSESSRGYEAFF
>NA|TRBV7-9|TRBJ2-2|NA
CASSPPYVNTGELFF
>NA|TRBV18|TRBJ2-2|NA
CASSPKGTGELFF